This TCR beta chain originates from a study of CD8+ T cells in alopecia areata listed by TCRdb under 2018. Background for the entire study: The study used high-throughput TCRbeta sequencing to examine T cell clonal expansion in alopecia areata, in both the C3H/HeJ mouse model and human patients. On the human side, TCRbeta sequencing was run on scalp tissue and on sorted CD4+ and CD8+ peripheral blood T cells from healthy controls and from alopecia areata patients with either patchy or totalis/universalis disease. Scalp clonality was compared across normal scalp (n=4), patchy alopecia areata scalp (n=8), and alopecia totalis/universalis scalp (n=8). The RNA source kit depended on sample type: the PAXgene miRNA kit for fixed scalp, the miRNeasy kit for PBMCs, and the RNeasy kit for mouse skin. immunoSEQ multiplex PCR using 35 Vbeta forward primers and 13 Jbeta reverse primers was used to amplify TCRbeta CDR3 regions.

General conclusions and limits of the study: Unlike mouse skin, which is dominated by gammadelta T cells, normal human skin has resident alphabeta T cells that are also sequenced, and this complicates analysis of the scalp TCR repertoire. Compared with normal scalp, lesional scalp, particularly in alopecia totalis/universalis, had higher clonality and more expanded CD8+ clones, which suggests antigenic drive. Shared TCR sequences between patients were less evident than in mice, which may be partly attributable to HLA diversity in the patient population.

A note on this clone: What antigen it recognizes has not been identified. No base-level quality is on record; no much larger clone is a single base apart.

Library construction relied on the immunoSEQ multiplex PCR assay. For TCR sequencing, RNA was extracted from every sample and reverse transcribed into cDNA to serve as template. First-strand cDNA was synthesized using SuperScript III with a 2:1 mix of oligo-dT and random hexamers. Amplification bias was assessed with a synthetic immune receptor repertoire, and residual bias was removed computationally. In the original analysis: After raw reads were preprocessed to remove errors, the CDR3 was defined following IMGT conventions as running from the conserved cysteine to phenylalanine. Clonality was computed as 1 minus the Shannon entropy, with the entropy normalized by log2 of the number of productive unique TCRs. CD4 or CD8 identity of scalp clones was inferred by cross-referencing scalp TCRbeta sequences with sorted blood CD4 and CD8 repertoires. In its TCRdb copy, this immuneACCESS table keeps in-frame sequences only and misses some clones. Where compared with another copy, unresolved V genes explain less than half of these, and the others have no known cause. V and J calls plus clone size are reproduced from that table; the DNA served to infer D and trimming. Here the sample has about 200,000 clones; just over 55% occur a single time. Together, the top ten hold roughly 5% of the sample.

After PBMCs were isolated by density centrifugation and stained for CD3, CD4 and CD8, a FACSAria was used to sort CD4+ and CD8+ T cells. Scalp biopsies and blood samples were provided by unaffected controls. Here V drops 5 bases and J drops 2 bases, and the junction holds 4 bases not matched to any gene. The CDR3 holds 14 amino acids from the cysteine to the phenylalanine. Left in the record is the CDR3 DNA by itself, 42 bases read in frame from the first base. The germline V gene (reference sequence) specifies PRHDT as CDR1 and FYEKMQ as CDR2. This chain joins TRBV13 to TRBJ2-7; the central 9 bases match TRBD1. The clonotype was recovered from a human donor in good health. The sequencing input was CD8+ T cells sorted from blood. The bases are TGTGCCAGCAGCCAGGGGACAGGGACCTACGAGCAGTACTTC. Translated, this is CASSQGTGTYEQYF.